This T cell receptor beta chain comes out of a study of tumour-infiltrating T cells in Burkitt lymphoma. In the study overall: This cohort included all epidemiological subtypes of Burkitt lymphoma. Overall and progression-free survival were predicted by productive clonality.

Assay used: immunoSEQ multiplex PCR; TCRdb lists only in-frame clones, some missing. This sample has about 50,000 clones; roughly 30% occur once, and the top ten carry roughly 2.8%. Worth noting for this clone: Its antigen remains unidentified.

General observations from the study: Public clonotypes, several, appeared across numerous Burkitt lymphoma patients.

V was clipped by 4 bases and J by 8 bases, with 6 bases between them. Germline V gene sequence: CDR1 LGHNA, CDR2 YNFKEQ. This CDR3 has 11 residues. The receptor was isolated from a human donor with Burkitt lymphoma. The sample consisted of tumor tissue. The rearrangement uses TRBV4-2 and TRBJ2-1; D is unresolved. CDR3 region: CASSRSHEQFF. Here the CDR3 DNA reads TGTGCCAGCAGCCGGAGCCATGAGCAGTTCTTC.